These T cell receptor beta chains were read from a single sample in a study of cytomegalovirus exposure and HLA in healthy donors. Profiled with immunoSEQ multiplex PCR; TCRdb holds only in-frame clones, not every one. Found here are about 75,000 clones, around four fifths of them singletons; the top ten hold about 3%. The source material was PBMCs. All receptors come from a young man in good health and CMV-seronegative. CDR3s include the opening cysteine and the closing phenylalanine or tryptophan. A D gene is named only where the DNA matches it firmly. Some rows mark clone size as missing; the rest say once, few, many or name a class of expanded clone.

j_gene | v_gene | d_gene | abundance | CDR3nt | CDR3aa
TRBJ1-2 | TRBV6-6 | - | - | TGTGCCAGCAGTTACGCCGGGACTCCCTATGGCTACACCTTC | CASSYAGTPYGYTF
TRBJ1-1 | TRBV29-1 | - | - | TGCAGCGTTGCGAAGACGACAGAGAACACTGAAGCTTTCTTT | CSVAKTTENTEAFF
TRBJ2-7 | TRBV4-1 | TRBD1 | - | TGCGCCAGCAGCCAAGGCTTGGAAGTTGTCCGGGACAGGGACTACGAGCAGTACTTC | CASSQGLEVVRDRDYEQYF
TRBJ2-1 | TRBV4-1 | TRBD1 | - | TGCGCCAGCAGCCAAGAGGGGGCTGGACAGGGATATAGTGAGCAGTTCTTC | CASSQEGAGQGYSEQFF
TRBJ2-1 | TRBV6-4 | TRBD2 | - | TGTGCCAGCAGTTACTCCCGACTAGCGGGGTCCAATGAGCAGTTCTTC | CASSYSRLAGSNEQFF
TRBJ2-2 | TRBV7-2 | - | - | TGTGCCAGCAGTTCAGGGCAGAGCACCGGGGAGCTGTTTTTT | CASSSGQSTGELFF
TRBJ2-1 | TRBV6-6 | TRBD1 | - | TGTGCCAGCAGAGGACAGGGAAGTCGGTACAATGAGCAGTTCTTC | CASRGQGSRYNEQFF
TRBJ1-1 | TRBV7-2 | - | - | TGTGCCAGCAGCTTACAGGTTAACACTGAAGCTTTCTTT | CASSLQVNTEAFF
TRBJ1-2 | TRBV21-1 | - | - | TGTGCCAGCCGCAACGGGGGTGGCTACACCTTC | CASRNGGGYTF
TRBJ1-5 | TRBV27 | - | - | TGTGCCAGCAGTTTATCTCCCTCGGGGGGCAATCAGCCCCAGCATTTT | CASSLSPSGGNQPQHF
TRBJ2-2 | TRBV6-4 | - | - | TGTGCCAGCAGTGCAGGGAACACCGGGGAGCTGTTTTTT | CASSAGNTGELFF
TRBJ2-5 | TRBV19 | TRBD2 | - | TGTGCCACTAGTCAAGCGGGGATTAAAGAGACCCAGTACTTC | CATSQAGIKETQYF
TRBJ1-5 | TRBV5-1 | - | - | TGCGCCAGCAGCGCTACAGGGACCAATCAGCCCCAGCATTTT | CASSATGTNQPQHF
TRBJ1-5 | TRBV4-3 | - | - | TGCGCCAGCAGCCAAGATCGGGGGGCGGTCCAGACTTTT | CASSQDRGAVQTF
TRBJ1-1 | TRBV27 | - | - | TGTGCCAGCAGTCCCCTATATAAAGCAACAGGTGCTTTCTTT | CASSPLYKATGAFF
TRBJ2-7 | TRBV9 | - | - | TGTGCCAGCAGCCCCGCCGCAGGGTCGTACGAGCAGTACTTC | CASSPAAGSYEQYF
TRBJ2-7 | TRBV18 | TRBD1 | - | TGTGCCAGCTCACCCCCTGGGAGAGGACAGGGGGCGATTTGGTCTCCTACGAGGAAGTACTTC | CASSPPGRGQGAIWSPTRKYF
TRBJ2-3 | TRBV7-6 | TRBD2 | - | TGTGCCAGCAGCTTAGCTACCGGCCTCGGGCTAGCGGGAGAGGCAGATACGCAGTATTTT | CASSLATGLGLAGEADTQYF
TRBJ2-3 | TRBV27 | TRBD2 | - | TGTGCCAGCAGTTTACTAGCGGGGGGGCTTACAGATACGCAGTATTTT | CASSLLAGGLTDTQYF
TRBJ1-2 | TRBV19 | - | - | TGTGCCAGTAACGTGATGGCAGGGCCCAATGGCTACACCTTC | CASNVMAGPNGYTF
TRBJ1-5 | TRBV4-1 | - | few | TGCGCCAGCAGCCAATTTACAGGGTTCTATCAGCCCCAGCATTTT | CASSQFTGFYQPQHF
TRBJ1-5 | TRBV27 | - | - | TGTGCCAGCAGTTTAGGAGGGTGGGGCAATCAGCCCCAGCATTTT | CASSLGGWGNQPQHF
TRBJ2-1 | TRBV18 | TRBD1 | - | TGTGCCAGCTCACCGGGACAGAACTACAATGAGCAGTTCTTC | CASSPGQNYNEQFF
TRBJ2-1 | TRBV5-4 | TRBD1 | - | TGTGCCAGCAGCTCGACCAGGGGGAGCGATGAGCAGTTCTTC | CASSSTRGSDEQFF
TRBJ2-5 | TRBV19 | TRBD2 | - | TGTGCCAGTAGTTCGAGCGGGATCTACCTCCAAGAGACCCAGTACTTC | CASSSSGIYLQETQYF
TRBJ1-4 | TRBV11-2 | TRBD1 | - | TGTGCCAGCAGCTCCCCCAGGACAGGGAATGAAAAACTGTTTTTT | CASSSPRTGNEKLFF
TRBJ1-1 | TRBV7-9 | - | - | TGTGCCAGCAGCTTACAGGGGATTGAAGCTTTCTTT | CASSLQGIEAFF
TRBJ2-3 | TRBV11-3 | - | - | TGTGCCAGCATGGTGGGCGGCACAGATACGCAGTATTTT | CASMVGGTDTQYF
TRBJ2-2 | TRBV18 | TRBD2 | once | TGTGCCAGCTCACGAACGTCGACTAGCGGGAGGGCCACCGGGGAGCTGTTTTTT | CASSRTSTSGRATGELFF
TRBJ2-7 | TRBV11-2 | TRBD1 | - | TGTGCCAGCAGCTCCTACAGGGGGATAAGGCTCGAGCAGTACTTC | CASSSYRGIRLEQYF
TRBJ1-2 | TRBV4-3 | TRBD1 | - | TGCGCCAGCAGCCAAGACATATCGCCGGGACAGACGGGTTACACCTTC | CASSQDISPGQTGYTF
TRBJ2-2 | TRBV6-4 | - | - | TGTGCCAGCAGTGAACAGGCGGCCAACACCGGGGAGCTGTTTTTT | CASSEQAANTGELFF
TRBJ2-3 | TRBV9 | TRBD2 | - | TGTGCCAGCAGCGAAGCGGGGGGAATCACAGATACGCAGTATTTT | CASSEAGGITDTQYF
TRBJ2-3 | TRBV7-3 | - | - | TGTGCCAGCAGAGAAAGGGGTTTTTCAGATACGCAGTATTTT | CASRERGFSDTQYF
TRBJ2-1 | TRBV10-3 | - | - | TGTGCCACCCAGGGCCGGGAGCGATCCTACAATGAGCAGTTCTTC | CATQGRERSYNEQFF
TRBJ2-7 | TRBV28 | - | - | TGTGCCAGCAGTTCTCTCGGCAGGGGCCTACGGGAGCAGTACTTC | CASSSLGRGLREQYF
TRBJ1-5 | TRBV28 | - | - | TGTGCCAGCAGTATCTTCAGGGGTGATCAGCCCCAGCATTTT | CASSIFRGDQPQHF
TRBJ2-2 | TRBV29-1 | TRBD2 | - | TGCAGCGATGAATTTAGGGAGGGCCAAGTTAACGACGGGGAGCTGTTTTTT | CSDEFREGQVNDGELFF
TRBJ1-5 | TRBV6-1 | - | - | TGTGCCAGCAGTGAAGCGGGGGGTACCAATCAGCCCCAGCATTTT | CASSEAGGTNQPQHF
TRBJ1-1 | TRBV5-6 | - | - | TGTGCCAGCAGCTTGTCGGCAGGGAAGGCTGAAGCTTTCTTT | CASSLSAGKAEAFF
TRBJ2-2 | TRBV11-3 | TRBD2 | - | TGTGCCAGCGCCTACCAGCGGGAGCGGTACACCGGGGAGCTGTTTTTT | CASAYQRERYTGELFF
TRBJ2-3 | TRBV5-4 | TRBD2 | - | TGTGCCAGCCCCCCCCCTAGCGGGGGAGCCGCGGATACGCAGTATTTT | CASPPPSGGAADTQYF
TRBJ1-1 | TRBV6-1 | - | - | TGTGCCAGCAGTGCCAAAGCCACAGGGTTCGGGAACACTGAAGCTTTCTTT | CASSAKATGFGNTEAFF
TRBJ1-2 | TRBV2 | - | many | TGTGCCAGCAGTGAGGGGCCGACATCCAACTATGGCTACACCTTC | CASSEGPTSNYGYTF
TRBJ1-4 | TRBV30 | - | - | TGTGCCTGGGGAGGGAATGAAAAACTGTTTTTT | CAWGGNEKLFF
TRBJ1-2 | TRBV4-1 | - | - | TGCGCCAGCAGCTTTCTAGGGGGAGAAAACTATGGCTACACCTTC | CASSFLGGENYGYTF
TRBJ1-1 | TRBV6-1 | - | - | TGTGCCATCGAGGGCTGGAAAGCTTTCTTT | CAIEGWKAFF
TRBJ1-2 | TRBV5-4 | - | - | TGTGCCAGCAGCTTGGTGGCAGGGATTATGAATGGCTACACCTTC | CASSLVAGIMNGYTF
TRBJ1-1 | TRBV7-3 | - | - | TGTGCCAGCAGCGCCATCGGTTACACTGAAGCTTTCTTT | CASSAIGYTEAFF
TRBJ2-4 | TRBV5-1 | - | - | TGCGCCAGCAGATCGACTGCCCTCCCCAAAAACATTCAGTACTTC | CASRSTALPKNIQYF
TRBJ2-1 | TRBV9 | - | - | TGTGCCAGCAGCGTCAGCCAGGGTAACAATGAGCAGTTCTTC | CASSVSQGNNEQFF
TRBJ2-3 | TRBV19 | TRBD1 | - | TGTGCCAGTAGCAGGACAGGGGGATCGGATACGCAGTATTTT | CASSRTGGSDTQYF
TRBJ2-5 | TRBV18 | - | - | TGTGCCAGCTCACCCTACGGGAAAGAGACCCAGTACTTC | CASSPYGKETQYF
TRBJ2-2 | TRBV28 | - | - | TGTGCCAGCACAGACACCACCGGGGAGCTGTTTTTT | CASTDTTGELFF
TRBJ2-3 | TRBV4-2 | TRBD1 | - | TGTGCCAGCAGCCAAGATAGCGGACAGGGGCCAGATACGCAGTATTTT | CASSQDSGQGPDTQYF
TRBJ1-2 | TRBV28 | TRBD1 | - | TGTGCCAGCAATCGACAGGGGGCTTGGTATGGCTACACCTTC | CASNRQGAWYGYTF
TRBJ2-7 | TRBV7-9 | - | - | TGTGCCAGCGGGCAGGGTCACGAGCAGTACTTC | CASGQGHEQYF
TRBJ2-1 | TRBV30 | - | - | TGTGCCTGGAGCACGCCTAGCTCCTACAATGAGCAGTTCTTC | CAWSTPSSYNEQFF
TRBJ2-5 | TRBV9 | TRBD2 | - | TGTGCCAGCAGCGTAGGCGGGGGGGCTAAAGAGACCCAGTACTTC | CASSVGGGAKETQYF